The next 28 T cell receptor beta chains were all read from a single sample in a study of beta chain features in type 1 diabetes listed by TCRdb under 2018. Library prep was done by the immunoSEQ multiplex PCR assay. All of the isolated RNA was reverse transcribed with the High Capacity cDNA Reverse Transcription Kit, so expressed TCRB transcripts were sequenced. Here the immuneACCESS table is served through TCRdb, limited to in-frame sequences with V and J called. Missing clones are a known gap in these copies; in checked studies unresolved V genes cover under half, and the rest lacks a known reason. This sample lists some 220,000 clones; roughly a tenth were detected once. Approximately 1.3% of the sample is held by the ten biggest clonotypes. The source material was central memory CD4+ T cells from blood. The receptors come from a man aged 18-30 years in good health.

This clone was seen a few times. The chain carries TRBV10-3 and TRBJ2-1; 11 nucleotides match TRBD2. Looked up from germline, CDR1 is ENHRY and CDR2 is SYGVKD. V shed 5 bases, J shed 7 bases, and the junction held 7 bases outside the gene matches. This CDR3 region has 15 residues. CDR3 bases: TGTGCCATCAGTTCACTAGCGGGAGATGGTAATGAGCAGTTCTTC. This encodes CAISSLAGDGNEQFF.

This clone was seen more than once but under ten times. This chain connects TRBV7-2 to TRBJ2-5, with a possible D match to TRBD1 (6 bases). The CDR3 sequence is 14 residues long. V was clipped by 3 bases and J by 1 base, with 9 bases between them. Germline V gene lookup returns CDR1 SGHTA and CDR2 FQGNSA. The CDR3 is CASSFTGIQETQYF. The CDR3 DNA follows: TGTGCCAGCAGCTTCACAGGGATCCAAGAGACCCAGTACTTC.

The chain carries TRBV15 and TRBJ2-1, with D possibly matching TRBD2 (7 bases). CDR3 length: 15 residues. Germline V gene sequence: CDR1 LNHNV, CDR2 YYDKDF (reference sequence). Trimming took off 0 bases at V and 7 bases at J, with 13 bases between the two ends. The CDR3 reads CATSRDRSGTNEQFF. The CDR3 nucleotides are TGTGCCACCAGCAGAGATCGGAGCGGGACAAATGAGCAGTTCTTC.

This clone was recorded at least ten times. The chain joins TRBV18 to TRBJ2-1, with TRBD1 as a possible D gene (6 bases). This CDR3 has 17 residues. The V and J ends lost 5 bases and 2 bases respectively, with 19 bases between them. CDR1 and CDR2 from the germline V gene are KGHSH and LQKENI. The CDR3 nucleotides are TGTGCCAGCTCATCACGCGTTGGGACACAGGCCTACAATGAGCAGTTCTTC. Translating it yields CASSSRVGTQAYNEQFF. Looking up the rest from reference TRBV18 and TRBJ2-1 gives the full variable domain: NAGVMQNPRHLVRRRGQEARLRCSPMKGHSHVYWYRQLPEEGLKFMVYLQKENIIDESGMPKERFSAEFPKEGPSILRIQQVVRGDSAAYFCASSSRVGTQAYNEQFFGPGTRLTVL.

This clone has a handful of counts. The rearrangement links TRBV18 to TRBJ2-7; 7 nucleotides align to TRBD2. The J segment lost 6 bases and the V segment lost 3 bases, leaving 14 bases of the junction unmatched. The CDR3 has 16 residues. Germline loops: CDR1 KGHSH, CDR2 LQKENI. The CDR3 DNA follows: TGTGCCAGCTCACCGCGGGGGTTGGGGACCCCCTCCGAGCAGTACTTC. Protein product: CASSPRGLGTPSEQYF.

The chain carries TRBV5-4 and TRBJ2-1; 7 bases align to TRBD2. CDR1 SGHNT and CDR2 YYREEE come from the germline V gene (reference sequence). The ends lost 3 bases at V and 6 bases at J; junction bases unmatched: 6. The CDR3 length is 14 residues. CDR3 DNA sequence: TGTGCCAGCAGCTCTGGACTAGTTTCCAATGAGCAGTTCTTC. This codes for CASSSGLVSNEQFF.

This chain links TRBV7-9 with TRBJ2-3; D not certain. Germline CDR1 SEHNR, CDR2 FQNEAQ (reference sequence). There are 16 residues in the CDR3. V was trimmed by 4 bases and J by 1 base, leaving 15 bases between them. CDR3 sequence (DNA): TGTGCCAGCAGCTCCACCAGGTATCAGGGCACAGATACGCAGTATTTT. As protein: CASSSTRYQGTDTQYF.

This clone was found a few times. The CDR3 loop reads CASSLDRMLNTGELFF. In DNA, the CDR3 is TGTGCCAGCAGCTTAGATCGTATGCTGAACACCGGGGAGCTGTTTTTT. The chain is built from TRBV11-3 and TRBJ2-2; D is unclear. Germline CDR1 reads SGHNT; CDR2 reads YENEEA. Trimming pared 0 bases from V and 1 base from J, leaving 9 bases between. CDR3 length: 16 amino acids.

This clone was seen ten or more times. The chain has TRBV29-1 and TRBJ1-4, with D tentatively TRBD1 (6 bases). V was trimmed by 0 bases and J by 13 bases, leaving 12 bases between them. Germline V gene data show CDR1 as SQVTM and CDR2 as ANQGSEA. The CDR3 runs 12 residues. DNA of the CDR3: TGCAGCGTTGAAGATCTGGCAGGGGTACTGTTTTTT. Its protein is CSVEDLAGVLFF.

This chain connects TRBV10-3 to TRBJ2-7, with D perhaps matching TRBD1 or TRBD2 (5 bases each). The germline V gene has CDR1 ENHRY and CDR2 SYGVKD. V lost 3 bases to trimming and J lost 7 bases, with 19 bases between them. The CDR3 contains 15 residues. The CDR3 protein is CAISEGIGARGEQYF. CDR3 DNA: TGTGCCATCAGTGAAGGGATTGGGGCTAGAGGGGAGCAGTACTTC.

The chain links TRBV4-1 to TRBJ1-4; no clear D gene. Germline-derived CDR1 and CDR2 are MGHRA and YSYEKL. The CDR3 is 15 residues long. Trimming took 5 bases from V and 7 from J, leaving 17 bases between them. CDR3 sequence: CASSGRGVLPEKLFF. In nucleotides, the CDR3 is TGCGCCAGCAGCGGACGCGGTGTCCTGCCTGAAAAACTGTTTTTT.

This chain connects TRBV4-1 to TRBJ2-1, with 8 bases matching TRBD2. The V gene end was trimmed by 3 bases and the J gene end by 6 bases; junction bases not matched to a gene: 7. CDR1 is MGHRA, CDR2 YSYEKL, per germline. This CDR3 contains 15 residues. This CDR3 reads CASSQGGRRLNEQFF. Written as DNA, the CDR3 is TGCGCCAGCAGCCAGGGCGGGAGGAGGCTCAATGAGCAGTTCTTC.

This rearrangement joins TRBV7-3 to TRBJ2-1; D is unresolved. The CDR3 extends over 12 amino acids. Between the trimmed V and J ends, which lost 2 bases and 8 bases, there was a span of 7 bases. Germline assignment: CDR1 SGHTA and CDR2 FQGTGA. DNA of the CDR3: TGTGCCAGCAGCTTACACATGGATGAGCAGTTCTTC. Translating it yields CASSLHMDEQFF.

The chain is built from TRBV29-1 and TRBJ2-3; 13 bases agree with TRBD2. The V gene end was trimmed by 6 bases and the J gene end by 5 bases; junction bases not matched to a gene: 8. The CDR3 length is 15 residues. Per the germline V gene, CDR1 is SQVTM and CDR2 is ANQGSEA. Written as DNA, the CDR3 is TGCAGCGTCCCCAGGACTAGCGGGGGTAGAGATACGCAGTATTTT. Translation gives CSVPRTSGGRDTQYF.

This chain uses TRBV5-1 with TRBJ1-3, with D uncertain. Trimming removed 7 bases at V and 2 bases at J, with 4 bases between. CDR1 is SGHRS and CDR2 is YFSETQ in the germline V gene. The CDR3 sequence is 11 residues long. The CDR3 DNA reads TGCGCCAGCGCTGCTGGAAACACCATATATTTT. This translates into CASAAGNTIYF.

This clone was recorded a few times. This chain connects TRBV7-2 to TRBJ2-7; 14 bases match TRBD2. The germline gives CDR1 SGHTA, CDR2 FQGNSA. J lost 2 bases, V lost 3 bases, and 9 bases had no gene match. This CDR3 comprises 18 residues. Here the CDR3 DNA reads TGTGCCAGCAGCTTCGGACTAGCGGGAGGAAATGGTGCCTACGAGCAGTACTTC. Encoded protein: CASSFGLAGGNGAYEQYF. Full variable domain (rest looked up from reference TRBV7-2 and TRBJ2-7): GAGVSQSPSNKVTEKGKDVELRCDPISGHTALYWYRQSLGQGLEFLIYFQGNSAPDKSGLPSDRFSAERTGGSVSTLTIQRTQQEDSAVYLCASSFGLAGGNGAYEQYFGPGTRLTVT.

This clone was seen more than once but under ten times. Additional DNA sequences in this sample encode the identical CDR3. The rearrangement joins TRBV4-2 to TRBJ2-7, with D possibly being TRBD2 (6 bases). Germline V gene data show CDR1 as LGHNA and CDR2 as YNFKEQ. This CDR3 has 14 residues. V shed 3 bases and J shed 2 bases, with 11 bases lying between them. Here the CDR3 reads CASSQPSGAYEQYF. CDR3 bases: TGTGCCAGCAGCCAGCCATCGGGAGCCTACGAGCAGTACTTC.

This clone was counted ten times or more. DNA of the CDR3: TGCACCAGCAGCCGGACTAGCGGAGGGAATGAGCAGTTCTTC. Translating it yields CTSSRTSGGNEQFF. The chain joins TRBV1 to TRBJ2-1; the table's D call TRBD2 went unverified against the DNA. TRBV1 is annotated as a pseudogene. The CDR3 is made up of 14 amino acids.

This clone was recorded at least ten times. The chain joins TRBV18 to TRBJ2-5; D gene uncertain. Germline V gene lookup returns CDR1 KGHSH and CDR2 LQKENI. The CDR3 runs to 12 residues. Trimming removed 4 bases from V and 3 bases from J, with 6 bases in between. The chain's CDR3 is CASSLLEETQYF. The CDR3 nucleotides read TGTGCCAGCTCACTCCTGGAAGAGACCCAGTACTTC.

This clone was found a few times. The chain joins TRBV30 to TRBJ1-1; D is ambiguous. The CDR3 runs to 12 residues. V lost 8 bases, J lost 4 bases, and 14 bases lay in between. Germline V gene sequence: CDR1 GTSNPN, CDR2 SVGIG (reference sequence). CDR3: CALNRLSTEAFF. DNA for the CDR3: TGTGCCCTAAACAGATTGAGCACTGAAGCTTTCTTT.

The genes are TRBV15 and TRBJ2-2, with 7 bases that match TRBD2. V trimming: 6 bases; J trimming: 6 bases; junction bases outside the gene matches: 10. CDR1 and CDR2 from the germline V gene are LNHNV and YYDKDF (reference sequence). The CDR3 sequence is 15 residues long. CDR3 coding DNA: TGTGCCACCAGAGAGCCGGGAGGCCCCCCCGGGGAGCTGTTTTTT. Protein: CATREPGGPPGELFF.

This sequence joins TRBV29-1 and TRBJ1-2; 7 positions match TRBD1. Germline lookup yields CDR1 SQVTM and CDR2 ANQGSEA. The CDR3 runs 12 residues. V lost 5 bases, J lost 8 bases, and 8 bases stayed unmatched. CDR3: CSVLDDRAGYTF. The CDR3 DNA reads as TGCAGCGTTCTCGACGACAGGGCGGGCTACACCTTC.

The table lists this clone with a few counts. In DNA form, the CDR3 reads TGTGCCAGCAGCGTACAGGCCGCAAGCTCCTACAATGAGCAGTTCTTC. This codes for CASSVQAASSYNEQFF. The rearrangement links TRBV9 to TRBJ2-1; the D is unclear. V was pared by 1 base and J by 0 bases, with 11 bases between. The CDR3 has 16 residues. The germline V gene has CDR1 SGDLS and CDR2 YYNGEE.

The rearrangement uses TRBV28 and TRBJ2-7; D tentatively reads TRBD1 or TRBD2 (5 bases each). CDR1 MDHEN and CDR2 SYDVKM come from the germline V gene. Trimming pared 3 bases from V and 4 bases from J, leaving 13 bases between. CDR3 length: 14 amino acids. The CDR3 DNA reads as TGTGCCAGCAGTTTCACCGGGACCCTATACGAGCAGTACTTC. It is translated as CASSFTGTLYEQYF. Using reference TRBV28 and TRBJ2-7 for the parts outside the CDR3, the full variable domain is DVKVTQSSRYLVKRTGEKVFLECVQDMDHENMFWYRQDPGLGLRLIYFSYDVKMKEKGDIPEGYSVSREKKERFSLILESASTNQTSMYLCASSFTGTLYEQYFGPGTRLTVT.

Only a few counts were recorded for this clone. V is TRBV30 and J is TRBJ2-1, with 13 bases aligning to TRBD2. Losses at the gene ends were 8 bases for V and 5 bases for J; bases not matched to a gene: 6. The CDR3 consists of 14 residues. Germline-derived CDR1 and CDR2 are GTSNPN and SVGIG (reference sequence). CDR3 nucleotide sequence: TGTGCCAGGGAGGGACTAGCGGGACACAATGAGCAGTTCTTC. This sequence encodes CAREGLAGHNEQFF.

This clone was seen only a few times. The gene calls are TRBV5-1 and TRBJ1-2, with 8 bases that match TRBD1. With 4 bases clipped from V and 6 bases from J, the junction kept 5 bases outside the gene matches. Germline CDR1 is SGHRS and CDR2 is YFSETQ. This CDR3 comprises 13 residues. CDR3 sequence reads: CASSATGDHGYTF. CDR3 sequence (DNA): TGCGCCAGCAGCGCGACAGGGGATCATGGCTACACCTTC.

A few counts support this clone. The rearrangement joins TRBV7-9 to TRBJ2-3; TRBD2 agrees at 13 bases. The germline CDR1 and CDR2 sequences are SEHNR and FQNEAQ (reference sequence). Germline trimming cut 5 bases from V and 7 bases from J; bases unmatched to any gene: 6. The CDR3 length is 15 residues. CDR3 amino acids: CASSLLAGGPYTQYF. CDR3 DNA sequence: TGTGCCAGCAGCCTACTAGCGGGAGGGCCCTATACGCAGTATTTT.

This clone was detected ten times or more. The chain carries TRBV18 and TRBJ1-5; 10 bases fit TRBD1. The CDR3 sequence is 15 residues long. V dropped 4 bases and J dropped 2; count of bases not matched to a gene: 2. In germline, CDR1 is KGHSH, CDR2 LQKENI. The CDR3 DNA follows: TGTGCCAGCTCACTGGGGACAGGGGGCAATCAGCCCCAGCATTTT. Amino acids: CASSLGTGGNQPQHF.